The 13 T cell receptor beta chains below all came from one sample that was sequenced in a study of untreated major depressive disorder. The study, taken as a whole, reports: Depressed patients' CD4+ T cells carried increased TRBV05-01 (Vbeta 5.1) usage versus control CD4+ T cells.

Antigens of these TCRs are unknown. Clones were sequenced by immunoSEQ multiplex PCR, and TCRdb holds only the in-frame ones, with some missing. The sample records 10,000 to 15,000 clones, 80% to 95% being singletons. Sequenced input: CD4+ T cells from PBMCs. These receptors were collected from a woman aged 25 to 45 with major depressive disorder.

The chain has TRBV18 and TRBJ2-1, with TRBD2 identical over 10 bases. Germline V CDR1 and CDR2: KGHSH, LQKENI. This CDR3 contains 15 residues. V shed 6 bases and J 7 bases; nucleotides not matched to a gene: 9. The CDR3 nucleotides read TGTGCCAGCTCCCCTCTAGCGGGAGATGGGAATGAGCAGTTCTTC. This sequence encodes CASSPLAGDGNEQFF.

In its sample, this clone was seen once. The CDR3 bases are TGTGCCTGGACTAGGGGGGGTGTTGAAAAACTGTTTTTT. This sequence encodes CAWTRGGVEKLFF. V and J are TRBV30 and TRBJ1-4; D possibly corresponds to TRBD1 (6 bases). The CDR3 extends over 13 amino acids. Looked up from germline, CDR1 is GTSNPN and CDR2 is SVGIG (reference sequence). The V and J ends lost 4 bases and 7 bases respectively, with 13 bases between them.

This clone was observed a single time. The chain combines TRBV6-1 with TRBJ2-3; the D is unclear. V was clipped by 1 base and J by 5 bases, with 7 bases between them. CDR1 and CDR2 from the germline V gene are MNHNS and SASEGT. The CDR3 extends over 13 amino acids. The CDR3 protein is CASSEGSGDTQYF. Here the CDR3 DNA reads TGTGCCAGCAGTGAAGGCTCGGGAGATACGCAGTATTTT.

The chain recombines TRBV10-2 with TRBJ2-7; D gene uncertain. Germline-derived CDR1 and CDR2 are WSHSY and SAAADI. The CDR3 spans 11 residues. The V gene lost 4 bases and the J gene lost 4 bases, with 5 bases spanning the gap. The CDR3 DNA is TGCGCCAGCAGTGTTGAGTACGAGCAGTACTTC. It specifies CASSVEYEQYF.

The chain employs TRBV2 and TRBJ2-7; D unclear. Per the germline V gene, CDR1 is SNHLY and CDR2 is FYNNEI. Trimming stripped 3 bases from V and 3 bases from J, with 15 bases between. The CDR3 is 15 amino acids. The CDR3, as DNA: TGTGCCAGCAGTGATGGTGGGCCTGTAAGCTACGAGCAGTACTTC. Encoded protein: CASSDGGPVSYEQYF.

This clone appeared a single time. V usage is TRBV6-1 and J usage is TRBJ2-1; the D is unclear. The V and J ends lost 7 bases and 3 bases respectively, with 16 bases between them. Looked up from germline, CDR1 is MNHNS and CDR2 is SASEGT. This CDR3 has 15 amino acids. CDR3 sequence: CASTQAPTNYNEQFF. The CDR3 DNA reads TGTGCCAGCACCCAAGCCCCTACCAACTACAATGAGCAGTTCTTC.

The chain combines TRBV6-5 with TRBJ2-5; the D is unclear. This CDR3 has 15 amino acids. Looked up from germline, CDR1 is MNHEY and CDR2 is SVGAGI. V lost 6 bases, J lost 2 bases, and 16 bases lay in between. The CDR3 nucleotides read TGTGCCAGCAGCCAACGATTAGTTCGGCAAGAGACCCAGTACTTC. Its protein is CASSQRLVRQETQYF.

The chain uses TRBV7-8 and TRBJ2-7; 8 bases agree with TRBD2. The trim removed 2 bases at V and 2 bases at J, leaving 8 bases unmatched. The germline V gene has CDR1 SGHVS and CDR2 FQNEAQ. This CDR3 spans 16 amino acids. DNA for the CDR3: TGTGCCAGCAGCTTATCTAGCGGGCGAGGAACCTACGAGCAGTACTTC. Amino acid sequence: CASSLSSGRGTYEQYF.

This sequence joins TRBV28 and TRBJ1-2; D is ambiguous. Trimming shortened V by 2 bases and J by 6 bases, and 13 bases separated the two germline ends. Germline CDR1 MDHEN, CDR2 SYDVKM. The CDR3 runs 14 residues. CDR3 DNA sequence: TGTGCCAGCAGTTTAGCCACAACGGCTCATGGCTACACCTTC. As protein: CASSLATTAHGYTF.

The chain couples TRBV5-1 to TRBJ2-1, with unresolved D. The CDR3 loop spans 14 amino acids. Trimming cost V 7 bases and J 1 base, with 12 bases left between them. Germline V gene lookup returns CDR1 SGHRS and CDR2 YFSETQ. DNA of the CDR3: TGCGCCAGCGCCAACCCAGCATCCTACAATGAGCAGTTCTTC. Protein sequence: CASANPASYNEQFF.

The chain links TRBV19 to TRBJ2-5; tentatively, D is TRBD2 (5 bases). Trimming removed 2 bases at V and 4 bases at J, with 8 bases between. The CDR3 consists of 13 residues. Germline-derived CDR1 and CDR2 are LNHDA and SQIVND (reference sequence). CDR3 in DNA: TGTGCCAGTAGTATAACTAGTCGAGAGACCCAGTACTTC. The encoded protein is CASSITSRETQYF.

The rearrangement links TRBV2 to TRBJ2-2; 8 bases are shared with TRBD2. CDR1 and CDR2 from the germline V gene are SNHLY and FYNNEI. The CDR3 is made up of 17 amino acids. The V gene end was trimmed by 5 bases and the J gene end by 9 bases; junction bases not matched to a gene: 17. The CDR3 DNA is TGTGCCAGCAGTCCAAACCCCCGGCGACTAGCGTTTCGGGAGCTGTTTTTT. This encodes CASSPNPRRLAFRELFF.

J is TRBJ1-1 and V is TRBV7-2, with a possible D match to TRBD1 (5 bases). Trimming took off 5 bases at V and 4 bases at J, with 14 bases between the two ends. The CDR3 has 14 amino acids. Germline CDR1 and CDR2: SGHTA and FQGNSA. The chain's CDR3 is CASSTQGGVTEAFF. The CDR3 DNA is TGTGCCAGCAGCACCCAGGGAGGGGTCACTGAAGCTTTCTTT.